This TCR beta chain appears in the sequencing data of a study of PD-1 blockade in classical Hodgkin lymphoma. Study information: Nivolumab dosing for patients was 3 mg/kg, administered intravenously every 2 weeks. Study-wide points: Repertoires differed for reasons still undefined, possibly disease activity or prior therapy. The baseline diversity of complete responders showed similarity to that of newly diagnosed patients.

The germline gives CDR1 MNHEY, CDR2 SMNVEV (reference sequence). This CDR3 is built from 14 residues. Trimming shortened V by 6 bases and J by 4 bases, and 10 bases separated the two germline ends. Described time point: cycle 4 day 1 (C4D1), after about 6 weeks of nivolumab. Every patient was affected by relapse after autologous stem cell transplantation, while exposure to brentuximab vedotin was not uniform. The data were produced by immunoSEQ multiplex PCR, yet TCRdb's version contains in-frame clones alone and is incomplete. The sample records around 60,000 clones, around 90% being singletons. Remarks on this clone: Its antigen remains unidentified.

This sequence joins TRBV27 and TRBJ1-6, with unresolved D. This material consisted of peripheral blood mononuclear cells (PBMCs), taken before the fourth cycle of nivolumab. The sequence came from a human donor with classical Hodgkin lymphoma. The DNA for the CDR3 is TGTGCCAGCAGCCCCCGGTTGTATAATTCACCCCTCCACTTT. This gives the protein CASSPRLYNSPLHF.